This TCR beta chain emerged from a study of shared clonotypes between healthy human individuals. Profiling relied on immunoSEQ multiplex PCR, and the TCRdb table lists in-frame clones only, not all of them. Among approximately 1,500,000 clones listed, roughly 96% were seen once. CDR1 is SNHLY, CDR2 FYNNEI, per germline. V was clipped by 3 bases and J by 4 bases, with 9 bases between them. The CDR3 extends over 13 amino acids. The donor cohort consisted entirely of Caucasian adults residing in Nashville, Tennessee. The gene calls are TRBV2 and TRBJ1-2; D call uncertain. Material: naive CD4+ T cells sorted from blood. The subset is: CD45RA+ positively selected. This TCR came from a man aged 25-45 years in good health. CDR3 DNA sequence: TGTGCCAGCAGTGATCGGCAGCCCTATGGCTACACCTTC. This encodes CASSDRQPYGYTF.